This paragraph covers one TCR beta chain sequence. Antigen specificity is unknown. Here immunoSEQ multiplex PCR was the method, and the copy in TCRdb shows in-frame clones only, minus some. The sample lists about 60,000 clones, around 84% occurring once. These data are taken from a study of a mutant IDH1 vaccine in newly diagnosed glioma. Study at large: There were eight vaccinations for patients, given in weeks 1, 3, 5, 7, 11, 15, 19 and 23. Treatment recipients were about 62% male and 37.5% female, and their mean age was 40.4 years. Receipt of radiotherapy, temozolomide, or both preceded the study, and most received both.

General study results and limits: Pseudoprogression appeared unlinked to shifts in leading peripheral T cell clonotypes.

This CDR3 region has 12 residues. With 8 bases removed from V and 6 bases from J, the gap between germline ends came to 10 bases. Germline V gives CDR1 LNHDA, CDR2 SQIVND (reference sequence). The time point is: week 5, during vaccination. All doses held 300 ug of mutant IDH1 20-mer peptide, with topical imiquimod. The clonotype was recovered from a woman in her forties or fifties with glioma. The source was PBMCs, collected from a glioma patient whose treatment included an IDH1 peptide vaccine. The chain links TRBV19 to TRBJ1-4; D is perhaps TRBD1 (6 bases). CDR3 nucleotides: TGTGCCAGTGGAACAGGGTATGAAAAACTGTTTTTT. Its translation is CASGTGYEKLFF.